A selection of T cell receptor beta chains follows, all from one sample in a study of CXCR3-negative and CXCR3-positive naive CD8 T cells. TCRdb re-called the 5' RACE reads and gives one entry per CDR3 protein, without DNA. The sample is made up of tens of thousands of distinct CDR3 sequences, and the top ten hold 0.5% to 0.55% of it. Sequenced material: naive CXCR3+ CD8+ T cells from blood. The receptor set was obtained from a human donor in good health. Some clones in this sample may be carry-over from other donors' samples. Each CDR3 is given with its conserved first and last residue. The order of the fields is clone size, J gene, V gene, CDR3 protein. The listing skips clone size in some rows; elsewhere it reads once, few, many or a size class.

>medium-sized|TRBJ2-5|TRBV11-2
CASSLVLQQETQYF
>.|TRBJ2-2|TRBV4-3
CASSQVQLTGELFF
>.|TRBJ2-1|TRBV7-6
CASSLATSSYNEQFF
>.|TRBJ2-7|TRBV28
CASSFASYEQYF
>.|TRBJ2-1|TRBV7-9
CASSSEEIAYNEQFF
>.|TRBJ2-1|TRBV7-9
CAYRDPPVNEQFF
>.|TRBJ1-5|TRBV4-2
CASSPFGVGNQPQHF
>.|TRBJ2-7|TRBV28
CASSPRASYEQYF
>.|TRBJ2-3|TRBV6-2/TRBV6-3
CASSLLQEPTDTQYF
>.|TRBJ1-6|TRBV15
CATSNPAGPVYNSPLHF
>.|TRBJ2-3|TRBV6-2/TRBV6-3
CASSSFRGRALGTDTQYF
>.|TRBJ1-6|TRBV6-5
CASRQGQYNSPLHF
>.|TRBJ2-7|TRBV11-3
CASSLRVEYEQYF
>.|TRBJ2-7|TRBV20-1
CSASSGYSYEQYF
>.|TRBJ1-5|TRBV28
CASSFPQNSNQPQHF
>.|TRBJ1-5|TRBV6-2/TRBV6-3
CASSWFQGVGNQPQHF
>.|TRBJ1-1|TRBV7-6
CASSLAVGLNTEAFF
>.|TRBJ2-1|TRBV27
CASISSYNEQFF
>.|TRBJ2-7|TRBV7-2
CASSLVDRGLYEQYF
>.|TRBJ2-3|TRBV29-1
CSVFAGGTDTQYF
>.|TRBJ2-5|TRBV7-7
CASSLRAMYQETQYF
>.|TRBJ1-5|TRBV5-6
CASSSRLEWGTPQHF
>.|TRBJ2-5|TRBV18
CASSPSSQETQYF
>.|TRBJ2-5|TRBV4-3
CASSQETGGLWETQYF
>.|TRBJ2-1|TRBV7-9
CASSLPGGSYNEQFF
>.|TRBJ1-4|TRBV28
CASSFSDRGPTNEKLFF